This paragraph reports one T cell receptor (beta chain). The antigen is not known. The sample comes from a study of T cell responses to AZD1222 COVID-19 vaccine. The study's findings and limits: Baseline testing showed seropositivity in only a handful of AZD1222 recipients.

Repertoires were generated with immunoSEQ multiplex PCR, while TCRdb's copy carries only in-frame clones and drops some. The sample has about 110,000 clones, approximately 90% seen once. The TCR sequence derives from an adult who received the AZD1222 COVID-19 vaccine. The specimen was peripheral blood, collected 28 days after the second AZD1222 dose.

The CDR3 sequence is CASRGDREGYQPQHF. The CDR3, as DNA: TGTGCCAGTAGGGGGGACAGGGAGGGTTATCAGCCCCAGCATTTT. The chain is built from TRBV19 and TRBJ1-5; 9 bases map to TRBD1. This CDR3 contains 15 residues. The ends lost 6 bases at V and 5 bases at J; junction bases unmatched: 8. The germline V gene encodes CDR1 LNHDA and CDR2 SQIVND (reference sequence).